This T cell receptor (beta chain) was captured in a study of cytomegalovirus exposure and HLA in healthy donors. Study observations and caveats: CMV antigen specificity of a few CMV-associated chains was confirmed in vitro. The finding came from a later analysis; first-cohort TCR clusters tended to co-occur in the approximately 120 validation repertoires. Most observed TCR sequences were rare, whereas some public TCRs were detected in many donors.

Among the approximately 130 subjects of the validation cohort, separate from the roughly 670-subject first cohort, were the donors. Points on this clone: Its antigen is still unknown.

Only in-frame clones appear in the TCRdb table, and some are missing; sequencing was by immunoSEQ multiplex PCR. The repertoire holds roughly 60,000 clones, with roughly 94% as singletons. This CDR3 spans 14 amino acids. V gave up 10 bases and J gave up 5 bases; unmatched junction bases: 12. The V gene's germline CDR1 is LNHDA and CDR2 SQIVND (reference sequence). V gene TRBV19 combines with J gene TRBJ2-7, with 9 bases aligning to TRBD1. The TCR originated in a man between 18 and 35 years old in good health and CMV-seronegative. Sequenced sample: PBMCs. The CDR3 DNA reads TGTGCCACCGCTAGCACAGGGGGCATCCACGAGCAGTACTTC. Translating it yields CATASTGGIHEQYF.